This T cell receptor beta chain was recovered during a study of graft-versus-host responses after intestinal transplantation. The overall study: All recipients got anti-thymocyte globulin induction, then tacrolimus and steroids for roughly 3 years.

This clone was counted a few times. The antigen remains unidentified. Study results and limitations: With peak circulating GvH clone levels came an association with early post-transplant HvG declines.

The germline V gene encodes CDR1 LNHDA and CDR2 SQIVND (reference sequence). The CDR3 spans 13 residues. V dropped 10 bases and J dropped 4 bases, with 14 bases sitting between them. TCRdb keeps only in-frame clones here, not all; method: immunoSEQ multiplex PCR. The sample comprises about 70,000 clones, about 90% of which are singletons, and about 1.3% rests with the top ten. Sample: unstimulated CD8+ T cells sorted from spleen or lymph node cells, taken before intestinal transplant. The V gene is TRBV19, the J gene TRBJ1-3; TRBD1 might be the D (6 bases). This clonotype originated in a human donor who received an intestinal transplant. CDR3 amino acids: CATQSGAGNTIYF. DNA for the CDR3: TGTGCCACCCAGTCAGGGGCCGGAAACACCATATATTTT.